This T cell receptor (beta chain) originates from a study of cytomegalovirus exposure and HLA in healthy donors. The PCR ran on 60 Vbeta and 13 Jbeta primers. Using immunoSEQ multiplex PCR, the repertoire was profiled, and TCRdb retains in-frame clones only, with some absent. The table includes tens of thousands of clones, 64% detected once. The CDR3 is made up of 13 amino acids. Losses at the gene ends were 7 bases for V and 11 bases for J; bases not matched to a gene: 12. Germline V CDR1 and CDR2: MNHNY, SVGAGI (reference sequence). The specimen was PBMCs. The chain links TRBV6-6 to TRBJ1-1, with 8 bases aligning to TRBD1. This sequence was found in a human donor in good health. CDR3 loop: CASNLGQGGSAFF. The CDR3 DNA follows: TGTGCCAGCAACCTTGGACAGGGAGGATCCGCTTTCTTT.